The rows below give T cell receptor beta chains drawn from one sample of a study of CXCR3-negative and CXCR3-positive naive CD8 T cells. From its re-call of the 5' RACE reads, TCRdb lists each CDR3 protein once, without DNA. This listing includes about 110,000 distinct CDR3 sequences. The sample comprised naive CXCR3+ CD8+ T cells from blood. The receptors were sampled from a human donor in good health. Some clones in this sample may be carry-over from other donors' samples. Each CDR3 is given with its conserved first and last residue.

J | V | CDR3
TRBJ2-7 | TRBV29-1 | CSALVDSYEQYF
TRBJ2-3 | TRBV7-2 | CASSPGTTPTDTQYF
TRBJ2-7 | TRBV23-1 | CASSQSGGALTPYEQYF
TRBJ2-2 | TRBV3-1 | CASRGQGRSTGELFF
TRBJ2-7 | TRBV27 | CASSSLSDKGARYEQYF
TRBJ2-4 | TRBV5-4 | CASSPLSGANIQYF
TRBJ2-7 | TRBV14 | CASSTYGGPYEQYF
TRBJ2-1 | TRBV5-1 | CASSLPQGNDEQFF
TRBJ2-5 | TRBV12-3/TRBV12-4 | CASKWRDDRRETQYF
TRBJ2-1 | TRBV12-3/TRBV12-4 | CASSEVSYNEQFF
TRBJ2-1 | TRBV29-1 | CSVGQRTLNEQFF
TRBJ2-1 | TRBV29-1 | CSVETLSAAAYNEQFF
TRBJ2-1 | TRBV19 | CASSPGLANEQFF
TRBJ2-7 | TRBV27 | CASSLGTGSYEQYF
TRBJ2-7 | TRBV19 | CATSPRGEGGKYAEQYF
TRBJ2-2 | TRBV21-1 | CASGNAGDTGELFF
TRBJ1-2 | TRBV12-3/TRBV12-4 | CASSFRGQPTGYTF
TRBJ1-1 | TRBV5-1 | CASSEPPGPEAFF
TRBJ2-7 | TRBV25-1 | CASSPPRDHEQYF
TRBJ2-5 | TRBV2 | CASSDSPWGARALETQYF